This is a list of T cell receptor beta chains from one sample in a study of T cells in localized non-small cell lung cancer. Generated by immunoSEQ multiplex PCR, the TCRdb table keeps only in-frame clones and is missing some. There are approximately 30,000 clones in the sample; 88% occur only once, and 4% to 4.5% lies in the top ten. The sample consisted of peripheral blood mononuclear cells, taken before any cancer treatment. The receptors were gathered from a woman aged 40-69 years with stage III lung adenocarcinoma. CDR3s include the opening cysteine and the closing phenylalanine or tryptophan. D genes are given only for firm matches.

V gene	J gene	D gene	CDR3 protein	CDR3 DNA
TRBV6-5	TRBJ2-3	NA	CASSYSRQVLGTQYF	TGTGCCAGCAGTTACTCGAGACAGGTACTCGGTACGCAGTATTTT
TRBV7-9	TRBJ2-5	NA	CASTLRQETQYF	TGTGCCAGCACCCTTAGGCAAGAGACCCAGTACTTC
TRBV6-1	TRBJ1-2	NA	CASTARGNYGYTF	TGTGCCAGCACTGCGAGGGGTAACTATGGCTACACCTTC
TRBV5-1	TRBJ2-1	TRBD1	CASSLAGGAYNEQFF	TGCGCCAGCAGCTTGGCAGGGGGCGCCTACAATGAGCAGTTCTTC
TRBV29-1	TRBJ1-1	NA	CSVVRTANTEAFF	TGCAGCGTTGTCCGGACGGCGAACACTGAAGCTTTCTTT
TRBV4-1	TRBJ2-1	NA	CASNHGDAYNEQFF	TGCGCCTCCAATCATGGCGACGCTTACAATGAGCAGTTCTTC
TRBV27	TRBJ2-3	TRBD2	CASSFGTSGTDTQYF	TGTGCCAGCAGTTTTGGGACTAGCGGGACAGATACGCAGTATTTT
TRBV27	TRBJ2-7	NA	CASTTQGHEQYF	TGTGCCAGCACCACGCAGGGCCACGAGCAGTACTTC
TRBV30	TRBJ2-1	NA	CAWSWGNEQFF	TGTGCCTGGAGTTGGGGGAATGAGCAGTTCTTC
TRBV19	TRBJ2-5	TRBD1	CASSIDYGTGVQETQYF	TGTGCCAGTAGTATTGATTACGGGACAGGGGTCCAAGAGACCCAGTACTTC